These 13 T cell receptor beta chains share one sample of origin, sequenced in a study of early stage breast cancer tumors. The assay was immunoSEQ multiplex PCR, and TCRdb's table has in-frame clones only and misses some. This sample has fewer than 35,000 clones, with 72% found just once. Sequences were obtained from blood. Receptor source: a person aged 45-65 years with breast cancer.

V is TRBV19 and J is TRBJ2-3, with TRBD2 matching 13 bases. The CDR3 has 15 residues. V trimming: 9 bases; J trimming: 4 bases; junction bases outside the gene matches: 7. The V gene's germline CDR1 is LNHDA and CDR2 SQIVND (reference sequence). CDR3 sequence (DNA): TGTGCCAGCCAACTAGCGGGAGGGCGCCCAGATACGCAGTATTTT. This sequence encodes CASQLAGGRPDTQYF. Variable domain in full (rest from reference TRBV19 and TRBJ2-3): DGGITQSPKYLFRKEGQNVTLSCEQNLNHDAMYWYRQDPGQGLRLIYYSQIVNDFQKGDIAEGYSVSREKKESFPLTVTSAQKNPTAFYLCASQLAGGRPDTQYFGPGTRLTVL.

The chain recombines TRBV9 with TRBJ2-3; either TRBD1 or TRBD2 may fit D (6 bases each). CDR3 length: 15 amino acids. V was trimmed by 0 bases and J by 6 bases, leaving 14 bases between them. The germline gives CDR1 SGDLS, CDR2 YYNGEE. CDR3 region: CASSVDPGGADTQYF. In nucleotides, the CDR3 is TGTGCCAGCAGCGTAGACCCCGGGGGCGCGGATACGCAGTATTTT.

This clone has a single count. J is TRBJ1-1 and V is TRBV7-9; D is undetermined. The CDR3 consists of 14 residues. The germline gives CDR1 SEHNR, CDR2 FQNEAQ (reference sequence). Trimming left V 3 bases short and J 4 bases short, with 12 bases between. The CDR3: CASSFAESGTEAFF. The CDR3 DNA reads as TGTGCCAGCAGCTTCGCGGAATCGGGCACTGAAGCTTTCTTT.

This sequence joins TRBV5-1 and TRBJ2-2; 8 bases line up with TRBD2. CDR3 size: 16 residues. Trimming at V came to 2 bases and at J to 1 base, leaving 4 bases not matched to a gene. Per the germline V gene, CDR1 is SGHRS and CDR2 is YFSETQ. The CDR3 protein is CASSFLTSENTGELFF. CDR3 DNA sequence: TGCGCCAGCAGCTTCCTGACTAGCGAGAACACCGGGGAGCTGTTTTTT.

The rearrangement joins TRBV27 to TRBJ2-3; D perhaps matches TRBD2 (6 bases). Trimming pared 5 bases from V and 1 base from J, leaving 13 bases between. Germline assignment: CDR1 MNHEY and CDR2 SMNVEV (reference sequence). CDR3 length: 15 residues. CDR3 bases: TGTGCCAGCAGTCCCGCGGGAATCGGCACAGATACGCAGTATTTT. Its protein is CASSPAGIGTDTQYF.

This chain joins TRBV11-1 and TRBJ2-5, with TRBD2 matching over 12 bases. Trimming at V came to 1 base and at J to 3 bases, leaving 12 bases not matched to a gene. The CDR3 is 19 residues long. The germline V gene has CDR1 SGHAT and CDR2 FQDESV (reference sequence). The CDR3 DNA reads as TGTGCCAGCAGCTTAGGGGGGACTAGCGGGCTTCCCGCTAAAGAGACCCAGTACTTC. Its translation is CASSLGGTSGLPAKETQYF.

This clone came up a few times. The J gene is TRBJ1-2, the V gene TRBV18; D call uncertain. In germline, CDR1 is KGHSH, CDR2 LQKENI. This CDR3 is 13 amino acids long. Trimming took 2 bases from V and 8 from J, leaving 12 bases between them. CDR3 sequence reads: CASSPAGDGGYTF. CDR3 DNA: TGTGCCAGCTCACCAGCGGGCGATGGGGGCTACACCTTC.

To note about this clone: The same CDR3 arises from other DNA sequences in this sample as well. The gene calls are TRBV19 and TRBJ2-2; TRBD1 agrees at 7 bases. The CDR3 length is 14 residues. Losses at the gene ends were 4 bases for V and 6 bases for J; bases not matched to a gene: 5. Germline loops: CDR1 LNHDA, CDR2 SQIVND (reference sequence). This chain's CDR3 is CASSSGQEAGELFF. Written as DNA, the CDR3 is TGTGCCAGTAGTAGCGGACAGGAGGCCGGGGAGCTGTTTTTT.

V usage is TRBV10-3 and J usage is TRBJ1-2; 9 positions match TRBD1. This CDR3 is built from 13 residues. The V gene end was trimmed by 2 bases and the J gene end by 14 bases; junction bases not matched to a gene: 9. CDR1 and CDR2 from the germline V gene are ENHRY and SYGVKD. CDR3 protein: CAISEPGQGGGTF. The CDR3 bases are TGTGCCATCAGTGAGCCGGGACAGGGAGGAGGTACCTTC.

This clone was seen a handful of times. V gene TRBV19 combines with J gene TRBJ1-5; tentatively, D is TRBD1 (5 bases). From germline, CDR1 is LNHDA and CDR2 SQIVND (reference sequence). With 6 bases removed from V and 5 bases from J, the gap between germline ends came to 11 bases. This CDR3 has 13 amino acids. Here the CDR3 reads CASSGMGDQPQHF. In DNA, the CDR3 is TGTGCCAGTAGCGGGATGGGGGATCAGCCCCAGCATTTT.

The chain links TRBV11-2 to TRBJ2-1, with TRBD2 matching 8 bases. Germline V gene lookup returns CDR1 SGHAT and CDR2 FQNNGV. The CDR3 runs to 16 residues. The trim removed 5 bases at V and 4 bases at J, leaving 10 bases unmatched. The CDR3 DNA reads TGTGCCAGCAGCCTCGGAAGGCTAGCGGGTTACAATGAGCAGTTCTTC. Its protein product is CASSLGRLAGYNEQFF.

This sequence joins TRBV5-1 and TRBJ2-5; 9 bases are a match to TRBD1. This CDR3 has 17 amino acids. Germline assignment: CDR1 SGHRS and CDR2 YFSETQ. V gave up 1 base and J gave up 2 bases; unmatched junction bases: 9. The CDR3 is CASSLFPPGQGQETQYF. The CDR3 DNA is TGCGCCAGCAGCTTGTTCCCCCCGGGACAGGGACAAGAGACCCAGTACTTC.

The chain couples TRBV7-8 to TRBJ1-5; D remains unclear. The CDR3 length is 16 residues. CDR1 SGHVS and CDR2 FQNEAQ come from the germline V gene. V was trimmed by 2 bases and J by 1 base, leaving 12 bases between them. CDR3 in amino acids: CASSLLGARSNQPQHF. The CDR3 bases are TGTGCCAGCAGCTTATTGGGAGCGAGGAGCAATCAGCCCCAGCATTTT.